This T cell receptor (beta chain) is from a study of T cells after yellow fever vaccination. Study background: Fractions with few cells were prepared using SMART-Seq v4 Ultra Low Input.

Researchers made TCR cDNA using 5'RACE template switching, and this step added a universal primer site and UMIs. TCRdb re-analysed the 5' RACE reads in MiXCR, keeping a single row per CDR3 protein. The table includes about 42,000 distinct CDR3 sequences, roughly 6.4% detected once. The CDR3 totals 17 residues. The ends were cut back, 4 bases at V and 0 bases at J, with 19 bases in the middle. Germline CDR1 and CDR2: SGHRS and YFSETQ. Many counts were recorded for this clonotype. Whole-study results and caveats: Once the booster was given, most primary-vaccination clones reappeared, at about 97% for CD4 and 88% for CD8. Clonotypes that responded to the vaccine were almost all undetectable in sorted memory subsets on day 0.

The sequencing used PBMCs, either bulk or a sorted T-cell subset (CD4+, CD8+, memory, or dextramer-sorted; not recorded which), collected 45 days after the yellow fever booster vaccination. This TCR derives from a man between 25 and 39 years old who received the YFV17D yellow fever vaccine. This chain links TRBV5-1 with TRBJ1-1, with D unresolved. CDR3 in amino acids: CASSMPGRQNLNTEAFF. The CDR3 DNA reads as TGCGCCAGCAGCATGCCAGGACGCCAGAACTTGAACACTGAAGCTTTCTTT. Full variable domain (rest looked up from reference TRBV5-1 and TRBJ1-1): KAGVTQTPRYLIKTRGQQVTLSCSPISGHRSVSWYQQTPGQGLQFLFEYFSETQRNKGNFPGRFSGRQFSNSRSEMNVSTLELGDSALYLCASSMPGRQNLNTEAFFGQGTRLTVV.